Below, one T cell receptor (beta chain) is given with its context. This sample is part of a study of blood T cell repertoires in COVID-19. Across the whole study: There were acute and convalescent COVID-19 samples, and they came from the United States, Italy and Spain. Nucleic acid was either cDNA or gDNA, and it came from T cells, B-cell-depleted T cells, or PBMCs.

V was pared by 5 bases and J by 4 bases, with 13 bases of the junction left unmatched. Germline-derived CDR1 and CDR2 are SQVTM and ANQGSEA. This CDR3 is 15 amino acids long. Original handling: Amplification from reference gene primers served as the basis for estimated nucleated cell counts. Assay used: immunoSEQ multiplex PCR; TCRdb lists only in-frame clones, some missing. Clonal size and the V and J genes are those of that table, whereas D and trimming came from the DNA. Of some 80,000 clones detected, around 80% appear once; the ten largest clones hold 7% to 9%. The chain carries TRBV29-1 and TRBJ1-2; 7 positions match TRBD1. The sequence came from a human donor in a cohort sampled during active COVID-19. Source material: peripheral blood. The CDR3 spells CSVINDRAVIYGYTF. In DNA, the CDR3 is TGCAGCGTTATAAACGACAGGGCCGTTATCTATGGCTACACCTTC.